The rows below give T cell receptor beta chains drawn from one sample of a study of blood T cell repertoires in COVID-19. Libraries were prepared by immunoSEQ multiplex PCR; TCRdb keeps only in-frame clonotypes and omits some of them. The sample includes a few hundred thousand clones, more than 85% of them seen just once. Sequencing was carried out using PBMCs or T cells enriched from blood (not recorded which). The source of these receptors is a woman between 35 and 50 years old who had been exposed to COVID-19. Each CDR3 is given with its conserved first and last residue. The order of the fields is J gene, V gene, clone size, D gene, CDR3 length, CDR3 protein, CDR3 DNA. A D gene is named only where the DNA matches it firmly. Some rows have no size entry. The others give once, few or many, or a class for an expanded clone.

TRBJ1-5	TRBV19	NA	NA	12	CASTRRNQPQHF	TGTGCCAGTACCCGGCGGAATCAGCCCCAGCATTTT
TRBJ1-2	TRBV24-1	NA	TRBD1	14	CATSDQGAGYGYTF	TGTGCCACCAGTGATCAGGGGGCGGGCTATGGCTACACCTTC
TRBJ1-1	TRBV19	NA	TRBD1	13	CASGTDDDTEAFF	TGTGCCAGTGGGACAGACGATGACACTGAAGCTTTCTTT
TRBJ1-2	TRBV5-1	NA	NA	13	CASSLDTRYGYTF	TGCGCCAGCAGCTTGGACACCCGCTATGGCTACACCTTC
TRBJ2-3	TRBV3-1/TRBV3-2	once	TRBD2	14	CASTLGGATDTQYF	TGTGCCAGCACCCTCGGGGGGGCCACAGATACGCAGTATTTT
TRBJ1-1	TRBV5-1	NA	TRBD1	17	CASSLAGTAGLNTEAFF	TGCGCCAGCAGCTTGGCAGGGACAGCAGGATTGAACACTGAAGCTTTCTTT
TRBJ2-7	TRBV27	NA	TRBD1	13	CASRRTGFYEQYF	TGTGCCAGCAGGCGGACAGGATTCTACGAGCAGTACTTC
TRBJ2-3	TRBV7-3	NA	TRBD2	15	CASSLGLGITDTQYF	TGTGCCAGCAGCTTAGGACTAGGGATAACAGATACGCAGTATTTT
TRBJ1-4	TRBV9	NA	NA	13	CASSEGVNEKLFF	TGTGCCAGCAGCGAGGGAGTTAATGAAAAACTGTTTTTT
TRBJ1-6	TRBV6-5	NA	NA	15	CASSLRSSYNSPLHF	TGTGCCAGCAGCCTAAGGAGCTCCTATAATTCACCCCTCCACTTT
TRBJ2-1	TRBV6-5	NA	TRBD2	15	CASSYLAGVINEQFF	TGTGCCAGCAGTTACTTAGCGGGAGTAATCAATGAGCAGTTCTTC
TRBJ2-7	TRBV27	NA	NA	15	CASSLGVGGRYEQYF	TGTGCCAGCAGTTTAGGGGTGGGGGGGCGCTACGAGCAGTACTTC
TRBJ2-7	TRBV11-2	once	TRBD2	17	CASSLDNEASGSYEQYF	TGTGCCAGCAGCTTAGATAACGAGGCTAGCGGGTCCTACGAGCAGTACTTC
TRBJ2-5	TRBV2	NA	TRBD1	13	CASSAQGVETQYF	TGTGCCAGCAGCGCACAGGGGGTTGAGACCCAGTACTTC
TRBJ2-1	TRBV7-7	NA	NA	15	CASSADTSSYNEQFF	TGTGCTAGCAGCGCGGACACCAGCTCCTACAATGAGCAGTTCTTC
TRBJ2-1	TRBV27	NA	TRBD2	16	CASSRSPSGSINEQFF	TGTGCCAGCAGTCGTAGCCCTAGCGGGAGTATCAATGAGCAGTTCTTC
TRBJ2-5	TRBV7-6	NA	NA	14	CASSPTGTGETQYF	TGTGCCAGCAGCCCCACTGGGACTGGAGAGACCCAGTACTTC
TRBJ2-1	TRBV4-3	NA	NA	17	CASSQFLRGSSYNEQFF	TGCGCCAGCAGCCAATTCTTGAGGGGGAGCTCCTACAATGAGCAGTTCTTC
TRBJ2-5	TRBV19	once	NA	13	CASSIGGEETQYF	TGTGCCAGTAGTATAGGGGGGGAAGAGACCCAGTACTTC
TRBJ1-2	TRBV23-1	NA	NA	15	CASSHLSGGNYGYTF	TGCGCCAGCAGTCACCTTTCCGGCGGCAACTATGGCTACACCTTC
TRBJ2-5	TRBV2	NA	NA	14	CASTSHYPQETQYF	TGTGCCAGCACCTCTCACTACCCCCAAGAGACCCAGTACTTC
TRBJ2-1	TRBV5-5	few	TRBD2	15	CASSLGEGLYNEQFF	TGTGCCAGCAGCTTGGGGGAGGGCCTCTACAATGAGCAGTTCTTC
TRBJ2-6	TRBV2	few	NA	15	CASSPDSSGANVLTF	TGTGCCAGCAGCCCAGACAGCTCTGGGGCCAACGTCCTGACTTTC
TRBJ2-1	TRBV7-3	NA	NA	16	CASSLGYSRSYNEQFF	TGTGCCAGCAGCTTAGGTTACAGCCGCTCCTACAATGAGCAGTTCTTC
TRBJ1-3	TRBV11-3	NA	TRBD1	14	CASSLSTGGNTIYF	TGTGCCAGCAGCTTATCGACAGGGGGAAACACCATATATTTT
TRBJ2-1	TRBV24-1	few	NA	14	CATSDPGLGNEQFF	TGTGCCACCAGTGATCCCGGACTCGGGAATGAGCAGTTCTTC
TRBJ2-3	TRBV7-9	NA	TRBD2	19	CASSWSKRLAGIVTDTQYF	TGTGCCAGCAGCTGGAGTAAACGTCTAGCGGGAATCGTCACAGATACGCAGTATTTT
TRBJ1-2	TRBV2	NA	TRBD1	13	CASRTGTDYGYTF	TGTGCCAGCAGGACCGGGACAGACTATGGCTACACCTTC
TRBJ1-2	TRBV24-1	NA	TRBD1	15	CATSDRDRRRPSYTF	TGTGCCACCAGTGACCGGGACAGGAGACGACCAAGCTACACCTTC
TRBJ1-5	TRBV18	NA	NA	17	CASSRLSPQGSNQPQHF	TGTGCCAGCTCACGTTTGTCCCCCCAGGGTAGCAATCAGCCCCAGCATTTT
TRBJ1-6	TRBV30	NA	TRBD1	14	CACRDRGSGSPLHF	TGTGCCTGCCGGGACAGGGGATCGGGTTCACCCCTCCACTTT
TRBJ2-3	TRBV19	NA	TRBD1	15	CASSARDRGSDTQYF	TGTGCCAGTAGTGCTAGGGACAGGGGCTCAGATACGCAGTATTTT
TRBJ2-1	TRBV7-9	NA	NA	14	CASSMTVSYNEQFF	TGTGCCAGCAGCATGACAGTCTCCTACAATGAGCAGTTCTTC
TRBJ1-1	TRBV7-9	NA	NA	15	CASSPAGRGGTEAFF	TGTGCCAGCAGCCCGGCAGGGAGGGGGGGTACTGAAGCTTTCTTT
TRBJ2-1	TRBV27	NA	NA	17	CASSLSGFPGTYNEQFF	TGTGCCAGCAGTTTATCGGGCTTTCCAGGGACCTACAATGAGCAGTTCTTC
TRBJ1-1	TRBV29-1	NA	TRBD1	13	CSVVPGGNTEAFF	TGCAGCGTTGTCCCAGGGGGTAACACTGAAGCTTTCTTT
TRBJ2-7	TRBV13	NA	TRBD1	16	CASSLGPDRGAYEQYF	TGTGCCAGCAGCTTAGGACCGGACAGGGGGGCCTACGAGCAGTACTTC
TRBJ1-2	TRBV9	NA	NA	16	CASSALGSGAQYGYTF	TGTGCCAGCAGCGCTCTCGGCTCTGGGGCACAGTATGGCTACACCTTC
TRBJ1-1	TRBV19	once	NA	14	CASSIDWPITEAFF	TGTGCCAGTAGTATAGACTGGCCGATCACTGAAGCTTTCTTT
TRBJ2-7	TRBV27	NA	TRBD1	16	CASRPKDRVGAYEQYF	TGTGCCAGCAGACCCAAGGACAGGGTGGGGGCCTACGAGCAGTACTTC
TRBJ2-1	TRBV19	NA	TRBD2	17	CASSARTSGRGNDEQFF	TGTGCCAGTAGCGCGAGGACTAGCGGGAGGGGTAACGATGAGCAGTTCTTC
TRBJ1-2	TRBV7-8	NA	NA	15	CASSSRTGYNYGYTF	TGTGCCAGCAGCTCCAGAACGGGATACAACTATGGCTACACCTTC
TRBJ1-1	TRBV19	once	NA	14	CATLGRGGYTEAFF	TGTGCCACCCTCGGAAGGGGGGGGTACACTGAAGCTTTCTTT
TRBJ1-2	TRBV9	NA	NA	12	CASSVAGYGYTF	TGTGCCAGCAGCGTGGCGGGGTATGGCTACACCTTC
TRBJ2-2	TRBV6-6	NA	TRBD2	16	CASSPVSGSPTGELFF	TGTGCCAGCAGTCCGGTGAGCGGGAGCCCCACCGGGGAGCTGTTTTTT
TRBJ1-2	TRBV19	NA	TRBD1	15	CAIAPTGAGTYGYTF	TGTGCCATCGCACCAACAGGGGCGGGAACTTATGGCTACACCTTC
TRBJ2-1	TRBV28	NA	NA	15	CASSFGVRSSNEQFF	TGTGCCAGCAGTTTCGGCGTCCGTTCTAGTAATGAGCAGTTCTTC
TRBJ1-5	TRBV19	NA	TRBD1	14	CASTSKTGHQPQHF	TGTGCCAGTACCTCAAAGACAGGGCATCAGCCCCAGCATTTT
TRBJ2-7	TRBV11-3	NA	TRBD2	15	CASSPGAGVTYEQYF	TGTGCCAGCAGCCCGGGCGCGGGAGTAACCTACGAGCAGTACTTC
TRBJ2-7	TRBV11-1	once	NA	15	CASSFGGGRSYEQYF	TGTGCCAGCAGCTTTGGTGGGGGGAGATCCTACGAGCAGTACTTC
TRBJ1-5	TRBV18	NA	TRBD1	14	CASSHGQGNQPQHF	TGTGCCAGCTCGCACGGACAGGGGAATCAGCCCCAGCATTTT